This T cell receptor beta chain was identified in a study of blood T cell repertoires in COVID-19. Study details: The study drew acute and convalescent COVID-19 samples from the United States, Italy and Spain. T cells, B-cell-depleted T cells, or PBMCs supplied cDNA or gDNA.

Original data processing: How many nucleated cells were present was estimated from reference gene primer amplification. Sequencing used immunoSEQ multiplex PCR; TCRdb keeps in-frame clones, though not all of them. V and J calls and clone size are as listed in that table; D and trimming were resolved from the DNA. Among tens of thousands of clones listed, roughly 86% were seen once. The germline CDR1 and CDR2 sequences are SNHLY and FYNNEI. Trimming took off 8 bases at V and 5 bases at J, with 18 bases between the two ends. CDR3 size: 15 residues. The chain links TRBV2 to TRBJ2-2, with D perhaps matching TRBD1 (6 bases). Input material: peripheral blood. The receptor's source is a woman aged 45-65 years with active or convalescent COVID-19. The CDR3 region is CASLFGRRGTGELFF. CDR3 sequence (DNA): TGTGCCAGCCTCTTCGGGCGAAGGGGGACCGGGGAGCTGTTTTTT.